This T cell receptor (beta chain) originates from a study of shared clonotypes between healthy human individuals. Study conclusions and caveats: Sampling used blood alone; tissue repertoires probably differ.

The CDR3 loop spans 15 amino acids. The V gene lost 2 bases and the J gene lost 1 base, with 12 bases spanning the gap. Germline CDR1 is MDHEN and CDR2 is SYDVKM. Comments on this clone: What it binds is not known.

Positively selected for CCR7, the CD45RO-negative cells used as naive CD8 cells excluded terminally differentiated effector memory CD45RA+ cells. Caucasian adults living in Nashville, Tennessee, provided all samples. Method: immunoSEQ multiplex PCR; TCRdb's copy keeps in-frame clones and lacks some. The sample has around 2.1 million clones, around 93% seen once. Sequencing was performed on naive CD8+ T cells from PBMCs. The rearrangement joins TRBV28 to TRBJ2-7; unclear D gene. This TCR was sampled from a man younger than 30 in good health. Some clones in this sample may be carry-over from other donors' samples. The CDR3 DNA sequence: TGTGCCAGCAGTTTACCGGGTTACGGGTCCTACGAGCAGTACTTC. This gives the protein CASSLPGYGSYEQYF.